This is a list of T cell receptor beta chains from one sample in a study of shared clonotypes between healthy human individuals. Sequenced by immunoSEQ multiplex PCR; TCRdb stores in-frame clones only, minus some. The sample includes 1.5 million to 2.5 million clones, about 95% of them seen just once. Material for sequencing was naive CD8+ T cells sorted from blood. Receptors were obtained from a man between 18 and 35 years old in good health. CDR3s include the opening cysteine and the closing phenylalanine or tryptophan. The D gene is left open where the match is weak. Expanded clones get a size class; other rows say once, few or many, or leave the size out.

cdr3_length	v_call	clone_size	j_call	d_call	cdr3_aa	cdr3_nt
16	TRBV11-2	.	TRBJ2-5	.	CASSFVVGGKGETQYF	TGTGCCAGCAGCTTTGTCGTTGGGGGAAAGGGGGAGACCCAGTACTTC
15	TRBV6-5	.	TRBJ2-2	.	CASSYVSGLTGELFF	TGTGCCAGCAGTTACGTATCAGGGTTGACCGGGGAGCTGTTTTTT
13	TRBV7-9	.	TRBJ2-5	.	CASSAQGQETQYF	TGTGCCAGCAGCGCACAGGGTCAAGAGACCCAGTACTTC
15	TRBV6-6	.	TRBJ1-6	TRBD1	CASSSAGGVDSPLHF	TGTGCCAGCAGTTCGGCAGGGGGGGTCGATTCACCCCTCCACTTT
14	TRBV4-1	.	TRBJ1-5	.	CASSQPGVAQPQHF	TGCGCCAGCAGCCAACCAGGGGTTGCTCAGCCCCAGCATTTT
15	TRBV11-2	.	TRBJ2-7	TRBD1	CASSLEGGQAYEQYF	TGTGCCAGCAGCTTAGAGGGTGGACAGGCCTACGAGCAGTACTTC
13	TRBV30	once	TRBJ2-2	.	CARSGTNTGELFF	TGTGCCCGAAGCGGGACAAACACCGGGGAGCTGTTTTTT
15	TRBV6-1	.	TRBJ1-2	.	CASSELGVLFYGYTF	TGTGCCAGCAGTGAACTAGGGGTCTTATTCTATGGCTACACCTTC
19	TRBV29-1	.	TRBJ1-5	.	CSVEDQLNDTGRLNQPQHF	TGCAGCGTTGAAGATCAGCTAAACGACACAGGGCGGCTAAATCAGCCCCAGCATTTT
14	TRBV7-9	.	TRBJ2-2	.	CASSLARNTGELFF	TGTGCCAGCAGCTTGGCCAGGAACACCGGGGAGCTGTTTTTT
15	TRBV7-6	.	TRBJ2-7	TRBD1	CASSGTDRGQYEQYF	TGTGCCAGCAGCGGCACGGACAGGGGGCAGTACGAGCAGTACTTC
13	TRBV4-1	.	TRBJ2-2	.	CASSHESAGELFF	TGCGCCAGCAGCCACGAGTCAGCCGGGGAGCTGTTTTTT
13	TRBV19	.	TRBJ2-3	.	CASSIWATDTQYF	TGTGCCAGTAGTATTTGGGCGACAGATACGCAGTATTTT
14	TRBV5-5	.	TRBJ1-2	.	CASSLGGPLRGYTF	TGTGCCAGCAGCTTGGGCGGACCCCTGCGGGGCTACACCTTC
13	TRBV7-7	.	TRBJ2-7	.	CASSLEPLYEQYF	TGTGCTAGCAGCTTAGAACCGCTCTACGAGCAGTACTTC
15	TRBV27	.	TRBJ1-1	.	CASSPRQIPNTEAFF	TGTGCCAGCAGTCCGCGACAGATTCCGAACACTGAAGCTTTCTTT
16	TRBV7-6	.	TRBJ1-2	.	CASSSNDFGPNYGYTF	TGTGCCAGCAGCTCGAATGATTTCGGGCCAAACTATGGCTACACCTTC
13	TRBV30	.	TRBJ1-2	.	CAWSVGQPDGYTF	TGTGCCTGGAGTGTAGGACAGCCGGATGGCTACACCTTC
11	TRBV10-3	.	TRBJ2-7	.	CAIREGAEQYF	TGTGCCATCAGGGAGGGGGCCGAGCAGTACTTC
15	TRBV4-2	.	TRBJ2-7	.	CASSQSRSPSYEQYF	TGTGCCAGCAGCCAGTCCAGGTCCCCCTCCTACGAGCAGTACTTC
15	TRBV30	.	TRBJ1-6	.	CAWSGGRRDNSPLHF	TGTGCCTGGTCGGGCGGCAGGAGAGATAATTCACCCCTCCACTTT
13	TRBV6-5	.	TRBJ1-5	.	CASTLSAGQPQHF	TGTGCCAGCACTTTGTCTGCGGGTCAGCCCCAGCATTTT
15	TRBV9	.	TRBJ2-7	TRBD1	CASSVGQGKTYEQYF	TGTGCCAGCAGCGTAGGACAGGGAAAAACCTACGAGCAGTACTTC
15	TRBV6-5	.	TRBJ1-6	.	CASSHRSSYNSPLHF	TGTGCCAGCAGCCATAGGAGCTCCTATAATTCACCCCTCCACTTT
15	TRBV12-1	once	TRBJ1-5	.	CASSSLCTSNQPQHF	TGTGCCAGCAGCTCCCTTTGCACAAGCAATCAGCCCCAGCATTTT
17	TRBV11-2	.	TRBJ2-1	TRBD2	CASSLDIGLAGGAEQFF	TGTGCCAGCAGCTTAGATATAGGGTTAGCGGGGGGCGCTGAGCAGTTCTTC
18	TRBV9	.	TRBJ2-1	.	CASSGVLASDLGGGEQFF	TGTGCCAGCAGCGGAGTTCTGGCTAGCGACCTAGGGGGTGGTGAGCAGTTCTTC
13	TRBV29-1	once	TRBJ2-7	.	CSAKTGASYEQYF	TGCAGCGCTAAGACAGGTGCATCCTACGAGCAGTACTTC
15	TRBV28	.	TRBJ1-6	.	CASRERSSYNSPLHF	TGTGCCAGCAGAGAGAGGAGCTCCTATAATTCACCCCTCCACTTT
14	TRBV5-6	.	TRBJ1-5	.	CASSLGGNRQPQHF	TGTGCCAGCAGCTTGGGAGGAAACAGGCAGCCCCAGCATTTT
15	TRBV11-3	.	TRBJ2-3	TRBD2	CASSPLAGAADTQYF	TGTGCCAGCAGCCCACTAGCGGGGGCCGCAGATACGCAGTATTTT
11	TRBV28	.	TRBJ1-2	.	CASSLGGGYTF	TGTGCCAGCAGTTTGGGCGGGGGCTACACCTTC
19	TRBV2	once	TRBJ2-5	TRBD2	CASSEAGMTSGRPQETQYF	TGTGCCAGCAGTGAAGCGGGGATGACTAGCGGGAGGCCTCAAGAGACCCAGTACTTC
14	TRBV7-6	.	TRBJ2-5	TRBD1	CASSLTGGGETQYF	TGTGCCAGCAGCCTGACAGGGGGCGGAGAGACCCAGTACTTC
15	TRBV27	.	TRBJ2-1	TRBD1	CASSPGQGFYNEQFF	TGTGCCAGCAGCCCGGGACAGGGCTTCTACAATGAGCAGTTCTTC
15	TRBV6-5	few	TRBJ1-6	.	CASCPDFPYNSPLHF	TGTGCCAGCTGCCCGGACTTCCCTTATAATTCACCCCTCCACTTT
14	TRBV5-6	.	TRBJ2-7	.	CASSFLQSYYEQYF	TGTGCCAGCAGCTTTCTACAGAGTTACTACGAGCAGTACTTC
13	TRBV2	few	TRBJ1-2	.	CASSETTGYGYTF	TGTGCCAGCAGTGAAACTACCGGGTATGGCTACACCTTC
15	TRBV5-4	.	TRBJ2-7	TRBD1	CASSLGQGPSYEQYF	TGTGCCAGCAGCTTGGGACAGGGGCCCTCCTACGAGCAGTACTTC
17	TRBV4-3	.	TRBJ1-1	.	CASSQDGVTGENTEAFF	TGCGCCAGCAGCCAAGATGGGGTGACGGGGGAGAACACTGAAGCTTTCTTT
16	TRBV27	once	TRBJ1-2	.	CASSLSMVPSVYGYTF	TGTGCCAGCAGTTTATCGATGGTACCCAGCGTCTATGGCTACACCTTC
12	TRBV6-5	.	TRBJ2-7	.	CASSYERGEQYF	TGTGCCAGCAGTTACGAAAGGGGCGAGCAGTACTTC
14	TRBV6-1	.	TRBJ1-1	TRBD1	CASSLTGSGTEAFF	TGTGCCAGCAGTTTGACAGGGAGTGGCACTGAAGCTTTCTTT
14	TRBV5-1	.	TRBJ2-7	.	CASSFYGDSYEQYF	TGCGCCAGCAGCTTTTACGGGGACTCCTACGAGCAGTACTTC
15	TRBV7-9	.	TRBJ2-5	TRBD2	CASSPLAGGLETQYF	TGTGCCAGCAGCCCCTTAGCGGGGGGGCTTGAGACCCAGTACTTC
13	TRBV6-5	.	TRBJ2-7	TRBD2	CASSPGLAVEQYF	TGTGCCAGCAGCCCGGGACTAGCGGTCGAGCAGTACTTC
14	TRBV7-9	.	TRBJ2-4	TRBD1	CASSLDRDEDIQYF	TGTGCCAGCAGCTTGGACAGGGATGAAGACATTCAGTACTTC
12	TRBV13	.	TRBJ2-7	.	CASSPQTYEQYF	TGTGCCAGCAGCCCTCAAACCTACGAGCAGTACTTC
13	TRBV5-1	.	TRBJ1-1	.	CASSFYPETEAFF	TGCGCCAGCAGCTTTTACCCGGAGACTGAAGCTTTCTTT
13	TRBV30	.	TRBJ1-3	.	CAWSEGSGNTIYF	TGTGCCTGGAGTGAAGGATCCGGAAACACCATATATTTT
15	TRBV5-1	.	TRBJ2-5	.	CASSPTQTEKETQYF	TGCGCCAGCAGCCCGACCCAGACTGAAAAAGAGACCCAGTACTTC
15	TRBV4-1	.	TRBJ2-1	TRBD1	CASSQLGQINNEQFF	TGCGCCAGCAGCCAACTGGGACAGATTAACAATGAGCAGTTCTTC
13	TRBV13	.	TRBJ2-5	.	CASSSRGEETQYF	TGTGCCAGCAGCTCCCGTGGGGAGGAGACCCAGTACTTC
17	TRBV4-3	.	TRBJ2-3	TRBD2	CASSRISGKWDTDTQYF	TGCGCCAGCAGCCGGATTAGCGGGAAATGGGACACAGATACGCAGTATTTT
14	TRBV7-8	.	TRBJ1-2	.	CASSSWGADYGYTF	TGTGCCAGCAGCTCCTGGGGGGCGGACTATGGCTACACCTTC
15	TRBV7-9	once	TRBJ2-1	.	CASSLVLGAGNEQFF	TGTGCCAGCAGCTTAGTCCTGGGGGCTGGGAATGAGCAGTTCTTC
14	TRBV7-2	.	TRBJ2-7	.	CASSLEPPVYEQYF	TGTGCCAGCAGCTTAGAACCCCCGGTTTACGAGCAGTACTTC
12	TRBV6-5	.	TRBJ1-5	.	CASVDYDQPQHF	TGTGCCAGCGTGGATTACGATCAGCCCCAGCATTTT
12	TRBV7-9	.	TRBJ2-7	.	CASSLGFYEQYF	TGTGCCAGCAGCCTCGGTTTCTACGAGCAGTACTTC